This T cell receptor beta chain was retrieved from a study of post-analysis software for immune sequencing data. Study findings and constraints: Four to six TRBV segments, including TRBV5-6, TRBV5-1 and TRBV20-1, were more frequent in patients than controls. Strong co-clustering by F measure was seen for same-batch samples. For normalized Chao1 diversity, multiple sclerosis patients scored significantly lower than controls did.

The TCR beta cDNA libraries carried unique molecular identifiers. TCRdb ran MiXCR on the PCR reads and lists one entry per CDR3 protein. The table lists 650,000 to 850,000 distinct CDR3 sequences, 46% of them singletons, with 4.9% in the top ten. Turning to this clonotype: Its antigen is unknown. A junction boundary mismatches the germline segment, possibly from a read error.

CDR3 length equals 12 residues. Per germline, CDR1 MNHEY and CDR2 SMNVEV (reference sequence). The chain recombines TRBV27 with TRBJ1-2; 7 nucleotides match TRBD1. The sequencing sample was made of blood. This receptor was obtained from a girl aged 5-17 years with multiple sclerosis. The CDR3 sequence is CASRGGGYDYTF. The CDR3, as DNA: TGTGCCAGCCGAGGAGGGGGCTATGACTACACCTTC.